The 30 T cell receptor beta chains presented below share a single source sample, sequenced in a study of blood T cell repertoires in COVID-19 (dated by TCRdb to 2018 to 2021). Library generation was performed with the immunoSEQ multiplex PCR assay. In its TCRdb copy, this immuneACCESS table keeps in-frame sequences only and misses some clones. Where compared with another copy, unresolved V genes explain less than half of these, and the others have no known cause. The sample records over 110,000 clones, about 87% of which are singletons. Together, the top ten hold 28% of the sample. The sample consisted of peripheral blood. The receptor source for this set is a human donor in a cohort sampled during active COVID-19.

The chain carries TRBV27 and TRBJ2-3; TRBD2 matches at 10 bases. Germline trimming cut 5 bases from V and 4 bases from J; bases unmatched to any gene: 6. This CDR3 has 15 amino acids. The germline V gene encodes CDR1 MNHEY and CDR2 SMNVEV (reference sequence). The CDR3 DNA is TGTGCCAGCAGTGCCAGCGGGGGGGGTGCAGATACGCAGTATTTT. It specifies CASSASGGGADTQYF.

This clone was seen only once. This chain links TRBV30 with TRBJ1-5; D gene uncertain. The CDR3 totals 16 residues. Trimming took off 5 bases at V and 0 bases at J, with 17 bases between the two ends. Germline CDR1 GTSNPN, CDR2 SVGIG (reference sequence). CDR3 sequence (DNA): TGTGCCTGGGCGCGGAACGGCCAACATAGCAATCAGCCCCAGCATTTT. Protein product: CAWARNGQHSNQPQHF.

The V and J genes are TRBV5-1 and TRBJ2-1, with a weak D call TRBD2 (5 bases). This CDR3 contains 15 residues. The V gene's germline CDR1 is SGHRS and CDR2 YFSETQ. V lost 4 bases to trimming and J lost 8 bases, with 19 bases between them. The CDR3 region is CASSNGIPRFDEQFF. The CDR3 DNA follows: TGCGCCAGCAGCAACGGGATCCCCAGGTTCGATGAGCAGTTCTTC.

There are a few counts of this clone. The rearrangement uses TRBV7-2 and TRBJ2-5, with 10 bases aligning to TRBD2. The CDR3 extends over 16 amino acids. Germline V gives CDR1 SGHTA, CDR2 FQGNSA. J was trimmed by 4 bases and V by 2 bases; bases with no gene match: 7. CDR3 coding DNA: TGTGCCAGCAGCTTATCTAGCGGGGGCCCGGGAGAGACCCAGTACTTC. This gives the protein CASSLSSGGPGETQYF.

This chain uses TRBV9 with TRBJ1-3; TRBD1 might be the D (5 bases). The CDR3 totals 18 residues. Trimming removed 2 bases at V and 0 bases at J, with 18 bases between. CDR1 is SGDLS and CDR2 is YYNGEE in the germline V gene. The CDR3 loop is CASSVGTPMEFSGNTIYF. The CDR3 region has the DNA TGTGCCAGCAGCGTTGGGACTCCAATGGAATTCTCTGGAAACACCATATATTTT. The full variable domain, rest sourced from reference TRBV9 and TRBJ1-3, is DSGVTQTPKHLITATGQRVTLRCSPRSGDLSVYWYQQSLDQGLQFLIQYYNGEERAKGNILERFSAQQFPDLHSELNLSSLELGDSALYFCASSVGTPMEFSGNTIYFGEGSWLTVV.

The rearrangement joins TRBV3-1 (or the pseudogene TRBV3-2) to TRBJ2-5; the D gene is possibly TRBD2 (6 bases). Germline V gene sequence: CDR1 LGHDT, CDR2 YNNKEL (reference sequence). CDR3 length: 16 residues. The V end lost 0 bases, the J end lost 1 base, and 12 bases lay between the germline ends. For the CDR3, the DNA is TGTGCCAGCAGCCAAGATAGGGGCGGGGCCCAAGAGACCCAGTACTTC. It encodes CASSQDRGGAQETQYF.

The chain carries TRBV19 and TRBJ2-5, with TRBD1 matching 7 bases. Germline CDR1 is LNHDA and CDR2 is SQIVND (reference sequence). V gave up 6 bases and J gave up 1 base; unmatched junction bases: 5. CDR3 size: 14 residues. The CDR3 region is CASRADRPQETQYF. The CDR3 bases are TGTGCCAGTAGGGCGGACAGGCCCCAAGAGACCCAGTACTTC. Full variable domain (remainder filled in from reference TRBV19 and TRBJ2-5): DGGITQSPKYLFRKEGQNVTLSCEQNLNHDAMYWYRQDPGQGLRLIYYSQIVNDFQKGDIAEGYSVSREKKESFPLTVTSAQKNPTAFYLCASRADRPQETQYFGPGTRLLVL.

The rearrangement joins TRBV29-1 to TRBJ1-1; tentative D call: TRBD1 (5 bases). Trimming took 1 base from V and 0 from J, leaving 6 bases between them. The CDR3 contains 13 residues. Germline assignment: CDR1 SQVTM and CDR2 ANQGSEA. Here the CDR3 DNA reads TGCAGCGTTGAAGCGACAGTGAACACTGAAGCTTTCTTT. Protein: CSVEATVNTEAFF.

The chain links TRBV12-3 or TRBV12-4 to TRBJ2-7; D is perhaps TRBD1 (5 bases). V lost 9 bases and J 2 bases, leaving 14 bases between the germline ends. The CDR3 totals 13 residues. CDR3 DNA sequence: TGTGCCAGTGGACAAACGGCCCCCTACGAGCAGTACTTC. It translates to CASGQTAPYEQYF.

The chain recombines TRBV6-5 with TRBJ1-5, with 7 bases lining up with TRBD1. V lost 8 bases and J lost 6; bases outside the gene matches: 10. Germline values: CDR1 MNHEY, CDR2 SVGAGI. The CDR3 totals 14 residues. The CDR3 sequence is CASASQGVFQPQHF. As DNA, the CDR3 is TGTGCCAGCGCAAGTCAGGGGGTTTTTCAGCCCCAGCATTTT.

The chain is built from TRBV5-1 and TRBJ2-5; TRBD1 agrees at 7 bases. The CDR3 sequence is 15 residues long. CDR1 and CDR2 from the germline V gene are SGHRS and YFSETQ. Trimming at V came to 3 bases and at J to 7 bases, leaving 12 bases not matched to a gene. In nucleotides, the CDR3 is TGCGCCAGCAGCTACGCGACAGGGTTTTATAGGACCCAGTACTTC. It translates to CASSYATGFYRTQYF.

This sequence joins TRBV7-3 and TRBJ2-5; 9 bases map to TRBD2. The germline V gene has CDR1 SGHTA and CDR2 FQGTGA. J gave up 1 base and V 0 bases, and 0 bases lay outside the gene matches. The CDR3 has 15 amino acids. The DNA of the CDR3 is TGTGCCAGCAGCTTAACTAGCGGGGGCCAAGAGACCCAGTACTTC. Protein: CASSLTSGGQETQYF.

For this clone: At one end, the junction sequence differs from germline, possibly due to a read error. V gene TRBV7-6 combines with J gene TRBJ2-5; D is possibly TRBD1 (7 bases). The CDR3 is 16 residues long. The V gene's germline CDR1 is SGHVS and CDR2 FNYEAQ. CDR3 DNA sequence: TGTGCCAGCAACTTACGGGGGACAGTCCCGACTGAGACCCAGTACTTC. Residues: CASNLRGTVPTETQYF.

The chain couples TRBV12-3 or TRBV12-4 to TRBJ2-1; 11 bases match TRBD2. The CDR3 has 13 residues. V shed 0 bases, J shed 15 bases, and the junction held 4 bases outside the gene matches. CDR3 sequence (DNA): TGTGCCAGCAGTTTAGCTAGCGGGGGGGCTGGGTTCTTC. Translated: CASSLASGGAGFF.

V and J are TRBV25-1 and TRBJ1-3, with D maybe TRBD1 (6 bases). This CDR3 has 16 amino acids. Deletions cut 4 bases from V and 0 bases from J, with 13 bases between. The germline CDR1 and CDR2 sequences are MGHDK and SYGVNS. CDR3 sequence (DNA): TGTGCCAGCAGTGTGCAGGGGAAGGGCTCTGGAAACACCATATATTTT. Translation: CASSVQGKGSGNTIYF.

The chain has TRBV6-5 and TRBJ2-3; TRBD2 agrees at 7 bases. The V segment lost 6 bases and the J segment 4 bases; nucleotides outside the gene matches: 10. In germline, CDR1 is MNHEY, CDR2 SVGAGI. This CDR3 comprises 15 residues. The CDR3 sequence is CASSPPSGRADTQYF. CDR3 DNA sequence: TGTGCCAGCAGCCCACCTAGCGGCAGAGCAGATACGCAGTATTTT.

The chain joins TRBV4-3 to TRBJ2-7; the D is unclear. Trimming took 1 base from V and 2 from J, leaving 12 bases between them. The CDR3 runs 15 residues. Germline CDR1 is LGHNA and CDR2 is YSLEER. CDR3 nucleotide sequence: TGCGCCAGCAGCCAAGGGATCGGGTCAGCCTACGAGCAGTACTTC. Translated, it gives CASSQGIGSAYEQYF.

This chain links TRBV10-3 with TRBJ1-6; 9 positions match TRBD1. This CDR3 has 17 residues. V trimming: 2 bases; J trimming: 7 bases; junction bases outside the gene matches: 9. CDR1 and CDR2 from the germline V gene are ENHRY and SYGVKD. CDR3 amino acids: CAISETFPGQGNSPLHF. CDR3 sequence (DNA): TGTGCCATCAGTGAGACATTCCCGGGACAGGGCAATTCACCCCTCCACTTT.

This clone showed up just once. The chain employs TRBV6-5 and TRBJ1-3; D perhaps matches TRBD1 (6 bases). The CDR3 contains 15 residues. Trimming stripped 6 bases from V and 1 base from J, with 13 bases between. The germline CDR1 and CDR2 sequences are MNHEY and SVGAGI. The CDR3 loop reads CASRAGHSSGNTIYF. The CDR3 coding sequence is TGTGCCAGCAGAGCGGGACATTCGTCTGGAAACACCATATATTTT.

V usage is TRBV5-3 and J usage is TRBJ2-4, with D possibly being TRBD2 (6 bases). TRBV5-3 is annotated as an ORF whose role is uncertain. The germline V and J ends were trimmed by 3 bases and 0 bases, with 25 bases remaining between them. This CDR3 region has 20 residues. The CDR3 spells CARSSRSLAWGILAKNIQYF. CDR3 DNA sequence: TGTGCCAGAAGCTCACGATCACTAGCATGGGGGATTCTAGCCAAAAACATTCAGTACTTC.

The genes are TRBV3-1 (or the pseudogene TRBV3-2) and TRBJ1-1; possibly TRBD1 for D (5 bases). Deletions cut 0 bases from V and 1 base from J, with 12 bases between. CDR3 size: 16 residues. Germline CDR1 is LGHDT and CDR2 is YNNKEL (reference sequence). CDR3 loop: CASSQDSRQGNTEAFF. The CDR3, as DNA: TGTGCCAGCAGCCAAGACTCAAGGCAGGGGAACACTGAAGCTTTCTTT.

The chain is built from TRBV4-1 and TRBJ1-5; D is unresolved. The CDR3 is 17 amino acids. The V end was cut by 1 base, the J end by 0 bases, with 13 bases between. Germline-derived CDR1 and CDR2 are MGHRA and YSYEKL. CDR3 sequence (DNA): TGCGCCAGCAGCCAAGGTCCGGGGAAAAATAGCAATCAGCCCCAGCATTTT. Translating gives CASSQGPGKNSNQPQHF.

The CDR3 DNA sequence: TGTGCCTGGAATCAGAACAATGAGCAGTTCTTC. It translates to CAWNQNNEQFF. This sequence joins TRBV30 and TRBJ2-1, with D unresolved. Between the trimmed V and J ends, which lost 4 bases and 5 bases, there was a span of 6 bases. Germline V lookup: CDR1 GTSNPN, CDR2 SVGIG (reference sequence). The CDR3 has 11 amino acids. The complete variable domain, with remaining parts taken from reference TRBV30 and TRBJ2-1, reads SQTIHQWPATLVQPVGSPLSLECTVEGTSNPNLYWYRQAAGRGLQLLFYSVGIGQISSEVPQNLSASRPQDRQFILSSKKLLLSDSGFYLCAWNQNNEQFFGPGTRLTVL.

V usage is TRBV10-3 and J usage is TRBJ1-3; the D gene is possibly TRBD1 (5 bases). Germline-derived CDR1 and CDR2 are ENHRY and SYGVKD. The CDR3 contains 15 residues. The V and J ends lost 0 bases and 3 bases respectively, with 9 bases between them. The CDR3 DNA reads TGTGCCATCAGTGAGTCGCAGGGAAGTGGAAACACCATATATTTT. This codes for CAISESQGSGNTIYF.

The J gene is TRBJ1-1, the V gene TRBV5-1, with 8 nucleotides matching TRBD1. With V trimmed by 0 bases and J by 1 base, 2 bases remained unmatched. Germline values: CDR1 SGHRS, CDR2 YFSETQ. This CDR3 contains 15 residues. The CDR3 sequence is CASSLVQGANTEAFF. DNA for the CDR3: TGCGCCAGCAGCTTGGTTCAGGGGGCGAACACTGAAGCTTTCTTT.

This clone has just one count. This rearrangement joins TRBV19 to TRBJ1-6; D is unclear. Germline CDR1 LNHDA, CDR2 SQIVND (reference sequence). V was trimmed by 3 bases and J by 4 bases, leaving 7 bases between them. The length of the CDR3 is 14 residues. In DNA form, the CDR3 reads TGTGCCAGTAGTATCCAAATTTATAATTCACCCCTCCACTTT. Amino acids: CASSIQIYNSPLHF.

The rearrangement joins TRBV10-3 to TRBJ2-5, with TRBD2 matching 10 bases. CDR1 and CDR2 (germline): ENHRY, SYGVKD. The CDR3 loop spans 16 amino acids. V shed 6 bases and J 0 bases; nucleotides not matched to a gene: 7. The CDR3, as DNA: TGTGCCATCAGACCTAGCGGGGGCCCGTACCAAGAGACCCAGTACTTC. Translation gives CAIRPSGGPYQETQYF.

The chain joins TRBV7-2 to TRBJ2-7; D is unresolved. The CDR3 length is 13 residues. Germline lookup yields CDR1 SGHTA and CDR2 FQGNSA. V lost 1 base to trimming and J lost 2 bases, with 6 bases between them. The DNA for the CDR3 is TGTGCCAGCAGCTTAGGGAGCGCCTACGAGCAGTACTTC. Translation gives CASSLGSAYEQYF.

CDR3 sequence reads: CASSQGGNYGYTF. The DNA for the CDR3 is TGTGCCAGCAGCCAGGGGGGGAACTATGGCTACACCTTC. The chain recombines TRBV3-1 (or the pseudogene TRBV3-2) with TRBJ1-2; TRBD1 might be the D (5 bases). Germline lookup yields CDR1 LGHDT and CDR2 YNNKEL (reference sequence). V was clipped by 3 bases and J by 2 bases, with 7 bases between them. This CDR3 contains 13 residues.

V usage is TRBV5-1 and J usage is TRBJ1-1; possible D gene TRBD1, 5 bases. The V end lost 3 bases, the J end lost 1 base, and 7 bases lay between the germline ends. Looked up from germline, CDR1 is SGHRS and CDR2 is YFSETQ. This CDR3 is built from 13 residues. The CDR3 sequence: CASSSQGNTEAFF. CDR3 DNA: TGCGCCAGCAGCTCCCAGGGGAACACTGAAGCTTTCTTT.